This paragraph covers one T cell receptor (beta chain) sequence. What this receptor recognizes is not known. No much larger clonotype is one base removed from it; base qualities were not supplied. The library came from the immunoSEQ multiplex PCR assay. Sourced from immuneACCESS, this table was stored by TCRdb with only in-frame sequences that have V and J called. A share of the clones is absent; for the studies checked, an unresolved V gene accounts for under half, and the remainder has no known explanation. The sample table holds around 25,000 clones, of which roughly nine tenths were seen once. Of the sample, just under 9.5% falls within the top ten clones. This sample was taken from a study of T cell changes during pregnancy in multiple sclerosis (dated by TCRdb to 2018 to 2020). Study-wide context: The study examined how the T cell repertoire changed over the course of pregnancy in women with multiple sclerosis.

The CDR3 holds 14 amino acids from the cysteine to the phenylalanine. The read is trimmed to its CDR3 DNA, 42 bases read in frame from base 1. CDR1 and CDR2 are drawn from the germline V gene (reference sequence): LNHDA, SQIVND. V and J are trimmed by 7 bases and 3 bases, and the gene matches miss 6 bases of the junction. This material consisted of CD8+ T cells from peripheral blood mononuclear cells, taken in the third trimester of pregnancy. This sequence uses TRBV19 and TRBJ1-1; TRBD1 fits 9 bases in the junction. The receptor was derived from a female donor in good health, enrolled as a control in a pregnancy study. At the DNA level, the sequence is TGTGCCAGTAATCACAGGGGGCTTGACACTGAAGCTTTCTTT. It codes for CASNHRGLDTEAFF.